This T cell receptor (beta chain) was captured in a study of regulatory T cells in long-lasting Graves disease. Study results and limitations: Less diverse TCR repertoires were seen in persistent Graves' patients than in newly diagnosed ones.

The CDR3 contains 13 residues. Germline CDR1 is GTSNPN and CDR2 is SVGIG (reference sequence). The V end lost 2 bases, the J end lost 4 bases, and 9 bases lay between the germline ends. As concerns this clonotype: Its antigen is still unknown.

Time point specified: newly diagnosed GD, antithyroid drugs for less than 3 months. From PBMCs, RNA was extracted and then used to make the TCR library. The authors built TCR beta libraries using iRepertoire HTBI primers and Arm-PCR of CDR3 regions. TCRdb independently ran MiXCR on the multiplex PCR reads; one entry per CDR3 protein. The table lists about 540,000 distinct CDR3 sequences, approximately 13% of them singletons. These records were also assigned to another study, of T cells in Graves' hyperthyroidism and ophthalmopathy. That report notes: HTBI primers drove first-round RT-PCR of the TCR CDR3.

This sequence was found in a man aged 25 to 45 with Graves disease. This chain links TRBV30 with TRBJ1-3; D remains ambiguous. Sequencing was performed on peripheral blood mononuclear cells (PBMCs), taken at new diagnosis, from a patient treated with antithyroid drugs. The DNA for the CDR3 is TGTGCCTGGAGTACAGAGGTAGGAAACACCATATATTTT. This sequence encodes CAWSTEVGNTIYF.